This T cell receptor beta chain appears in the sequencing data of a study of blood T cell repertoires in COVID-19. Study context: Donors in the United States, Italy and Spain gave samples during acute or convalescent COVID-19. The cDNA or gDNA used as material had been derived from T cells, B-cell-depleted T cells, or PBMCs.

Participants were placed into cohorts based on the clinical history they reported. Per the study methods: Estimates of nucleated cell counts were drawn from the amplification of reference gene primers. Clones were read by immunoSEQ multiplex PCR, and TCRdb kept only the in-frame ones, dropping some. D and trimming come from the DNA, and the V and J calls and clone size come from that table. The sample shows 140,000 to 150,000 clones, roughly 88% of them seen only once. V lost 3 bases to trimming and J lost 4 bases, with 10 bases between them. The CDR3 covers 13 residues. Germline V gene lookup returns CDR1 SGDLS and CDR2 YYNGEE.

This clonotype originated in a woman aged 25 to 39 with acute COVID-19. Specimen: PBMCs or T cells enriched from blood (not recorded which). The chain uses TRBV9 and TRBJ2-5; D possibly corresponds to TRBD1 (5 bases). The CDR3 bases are TGTGCCAGCAGCGGGACAAACCTAGAGACCCAGTACTTC. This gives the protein CASSGTNLETQYF.